A selection of T cell receptor beta chains follows, all from one sample in a study of blood T cell repertoires in COVID-19. TCRdb keeps only in-frame clones here, not all; method: immunoSEQ multiplex PCR. The data contain more than 45,000 clones, 70% to 90% of them singletons. The source material was peripheral blood. The receptors originated from a man between 60 and 70 years old with acute or convalescent COVID-19. CDR3s include the opening cysteine and the closing phenylalanine or tryptophan. D genes are given only for firm matches. Size values are once, few and many counts, or a class for expanded clones, and some rows have none.

J gene	V gene	clone size	D gene	CDR3 protein	CDR3 DNA
TRBJ1-4	TRBV7-9	once	TRBD1	CASSPIGTGDNEKLFF	TGTGCCAGCAGCCCCATCGGGACAGGGGATAATGAAAAACTGTTTTTT
TRBJ1-1	TRBV10-3	.	.	CAISEEPGHEAFF	TGTGCCATCAGTGAAGAGCCGGGACATGAAGCTTTCTTT
TRBJ2-3	TRBV9	.	.	CASNGLGTDTQYF	TGTGCCAGCAACGGACTGGGCACAGATACGCAGTATTTT
TRBJ1-2	TRBV28	.	.	CASSLSGETYGYTF	TGTGCCAGCAGTTTATCGGGGGAGACCTATGGCTACACCTTC
TRBJ1-5	TRBV27	.	.	CASSLFGIGNQPQHF	TGTGCCAGCAGTTTGTTCGGGATTGGCAATCAGCCCCAGCATTTT
TRBJ2-7	TRBV9	.	TRBD1	CASSRQGALALHEQYF	TGTGCCAGCAGCCGACAGGGGGCCCTTGCTTTACACGAGCAGTACTTC
TRBJ2-1	TRBV28	.	.	CASSSQGGGMNNEQFF	TGTGCCAGCAGTTCTCAAGGGGGTGGGATGAACAATGAGCAGTTCTTC
TRBJ2-2	TRBV5-4	.	.	CASSVRYREFTGELFF	TGTGCCAGCAGCGTCCGATACAGGGAATTCACCGGGGAGCTGTTTTTT
TRBJ2-7	TRBV6-2/TRBV6-3	.	TRBD1	CASSYSPDRGLSYEQYF	TGTGCCAGCAGTTACTCACCCGACAGGGGGCTCTCCTACGAGCAGTACTTC
TRBJ1-1	TRBV11-3	.	.	CASSLDYRTEAFF	TGTGCCAGCAGCTTAGATTACAGGACTGAAGCTTTCTTT
TRBJ2-2	TRBV9	.	TRBD2	CASSVRLAGTGELFF	TGTGCCAGCAGCGTTCGACTAGCGGGAACCGGGGAGCTGTTTTTT
TRBJ2-5	TRBV7-3	.	.	CASSLNGQQETQYF	TGTGCCAGCAGCTTAAATGGCCAGCAAGAGACCCAGTACTTC
TRBJ2-5	TRBV4-1	.	.	CASSQVLAGPQETQYF	TGCGCCAGCAGCCAAGTTCTGGCGGGACCCCAAGAGACCCAGTACTTC
TRBJ2-7	TRBV6-5	once	TRBD1	CASSQDREPTYEQYF	TGTGCCAGCAGTCAGGACAGGGAACCGACCTACGAGCAGTACTTC